The 12 T cell receptor beta chains below were found in one sample sequenced in a study of glioma-infiltrating T cells. Using RNA template, CDR3s of TCR alpha and beta were amplified with iRepertoire arm-PCR. TCRdb used MiXCR to reprocess the multiplex PCR reads, holding one entry per CDR3 protein. The sample lists approximately 400,000 distinct CDR3 sequences, 41% occurring once. The sequencing input was glioma tissue, nonneoplastic brain tissue, or PBMCs (not recorded which). All receptors come from a human donor with low-grade glioma or glioblastoma, undergoing nonglioma brain surgery, or in good health (not recorded which).

This clonotype appeared many times. The gene calls are TRBV28 and TRBJ2-1; 9 bases line up with TRBD2. J gave up 0 bases and V 6 bases, and 3 bases lay outside the gene matches. Germline CDR1 reads MDHEN; CDR2 reads SYDVKM. This CDR3 has 15 amino acids. CDR3 region: CASSLSGSSYNEQFF. The CDR3 coding sequence is TGTGCCAGCAGCCTTAGCGGGAGCTCCTACAATGAGCAGTTCTTC.

This clonotype showed up many times. V gene TRBV7-9 combines with J gene TRBJ2-7; a possible D gene is TRBD2 (5 bases). V dropped 6 bases and J dropped 2 bases, with 8 bases sitting between them. This CDR3 contains 12 residues. Germline CDR1 is SEHNR and CDR2 is FQNEAQ (reference sequence). CDR3 loop: CASRGRTYEQYF. CDR3 coding DNA: TGTGCCAGCAGAGGGAGAACCTACGAGCAGTACTTC.

The V and J genes are TRBV12-3 or TRBV12-4 and TRBJ1-3; unclear D gene. The CDR3 has 14 residues. The germline V and J ends were trimmed by 1 base and 8 bases, with 12 bases remaining between them. DNA of the CDR3: TGTGCCAGCAGTTTAGATTTGATATTGGACACCATATATTTT. It yields the protein CASSLDLILDTIYF.

This clonotype was counted a few times. The rearrangement uses TRBV20-1 and TRBJ2-1; 11 bases align to TRBD2. CDR1 and CDR2 from the germline V gene are DFQATT and SNEGSKA (reference sequence). There are 14 residues in the CDR3. The V gene end was trimmed by 3 bases and the J gene end by 8 bases; junction bases not matched to a gene: 6. CDR3 nucleotides: TGCAGTGCTAGGAAACTAGCGGGAGTGGATGAGCAGTTCTTC. Translated, it gives CSARKLAGVDEQFF.

This clonotype showed up just a few times. The V gene is TRBV28, the J gene TRBJ2-7; D is ambiguous. Germline CDR1 MDHEN, CDR2 SYDVKM. There are 14 residues in the CDR3. V gave up 7 bases and J gave up 2 bases, with 15 bases separating them. The CDR3, as DNA: TGTGCCAGCACCATACCGAACAGCGCCTACGAGCAGTACTTC. Amino acids: CASTIPNSAYEQYF.

This clonotype came up a few times. The gene calls are TRBV10-3 and TRBJ2-1, with 9 bases identical to TRBD1. V was pared by 10 bases and J by 9 bases, with 10 bases of the junction left unmatched. The CDR3 is made up of 13 amino acids. Germline CDR1 and CDR2: ENHRY and SYGVKD. The CDR3 DNA reads TGTGCCACCCTCCCGGACAGGGGACTTGAGCAGTTCTTC. Translating it yields CATLPDRGLEQFF.

The CDR3 spells CASSPGYFF. CDR3 sequence (DNA): TGTGCCAGCTCACCGGGATACTTCTTC. This chain uses TRBV18 with TRBJ2-1; D gene ambiguous. The CDR3 runs 9 residues. Deletions cut 3 bases from V and 16 bases from J, with 7 bases between. Germline V lookup: CDR1 KGHSH, CDR2 LQKENI.

The chain couples TRBV20-1 to TRBJ1-6; tentative D call: TRBD1 (5 bases). Between the trimmed V and J ends, which lost 4 bases and 8 bases, there was a span of 9 bases. The germline gives CDR1 DFQATT, CDR2 SNEGSKA (reference sequence). The CDR3 has 12 amino acids. This CDR3 reads CSAKRGDSPLHF. The CDR3 DNA reads TGCAGTGCTAAAAGGGGAGATTCACCCCTCCACTTT.

The table lists this clonotype with many counts. V usage is TRBV6-2 or TRBV6-3 and J usage is TRBJ1-5; no firm D call. CDR1 and CDR2 from the germline V gene are MNHEY and SVGEGT. The CDR3 is 16 amino acids. V was trimmed by 4 bases and J by 6 bases, leaving 19 bases between them. CDR3 bases: TGTGCCAGCAGTTCCGACGAATGGGTGCTAGGTCAGCCCCAGCATTTT. It yields the protein CASSSDEWVLGQPQHF.

The chain is built from TRBV7-9 and TRBJ2-5, with D uncertain. The CDR3 runs to 12 residues. The V gene lost 5 bases and the J gene lost 3 bases, with 7 bases spanning the gap. Germline V gene lookup returns CDR1 SEHNR and CDR2 FQNEAQ (reference sequence). The DNA of the CDR3 is TGTGCCAGCAGCCTCTTTGAAGAGACCCAGTACTTC. It encodes CASSLFEETQYF.

Remarks on this clonotype: A read error may explain this, as a much larger clone is one base away. This rearrangement joins TRBV15 to TRBJ2-3; TRBD2 might be the D (6 bases). This CDR3 has 13 amino acids. Germline lookup yields CDR1 LNHNV and CDR2 YYDKDF (reference sequence). The CDR3: CAASAGLSDTQYF. The CDR3 nucleotides are TGTGCCGCCAGCGCGGGACTTTCAGATACGCAGTATTTT.

Concerning this clonotype itself: This sequence may be a read error, since a much larger clone differs from it by one base. The chain has TRBV25-1 and TRBJ1-1; D uncertain. V lost 7 bases and J 4 bases, leaving 13 bases between the germline ends. Germline CDR1 reads MGHDK; CDR2 reads SYGVNS. This CDR3 has 13 amino acids. The CDR3 nucleotides read TGTGCCAGCATGCACACAAATCCCACTGAAGCTTTCTTT. Protein sequence: CASMHTNPTEAFF.